Below, 2 T cell receptor beta chains from the same sample are listed, as sequenced in a study of T cell clonotyping in hematopoietic cell transplantation. Here immunoSEQ multiplex PCR was the method, and the copy in TCRdb shows in-frame clones only, minus some. The repertoire holds roughly 30,000 clones, 85% to 95% seen once, with about 2.2% in the top ten. As for time point: recipient sample about 28 days before transplant, after cytoreduction. Material: peripheral blood mononuclear cells, obtained before stem cell transplant. The receptors originated from a man aged 45-65 years with acute myeloid leukemia. Some clones in this sample may be carry-over from other donors' samples.

A single count supports this clone. The chain combines TRBV2 with TRBJ1-5, with D possibly TRBD1 on 6 matching bases. This CDR3 comprises 13 residues. V lost 6 bases, J lost 3 bases, and 9 bases lay in between. Germline CDR1 is SNHLY and CDR2 is FYNNEI. The chain's CDR3 is CASRGDTNQPQHF. CDR3 in DNA: TGTGCCAGCAGGGGGGACACCAATCAGCCCCAGCATTTT. Together with reference TRBV2 and TRBJ1-5, the CDR3 gives the full variable domain: EPEVTQTPSHQVTQMGQEVILRCVPISNHLYFYWYRQILGQKVEFLVSFYNNEISEKSEIFDDQFSVERPDGSNFTLKIRSTKLEDSAMYFCASRGDTNQPQHFGDGTRLSIL.

This sequence joins TRBV11-3 and TRBJ1-1, with unresolved D. V lost 5 bases to trimming and J lost 4 bases, with 11 bases between them. CDR1 and CDR2 (germline): SGHNT, YENEEA. This CDR3 is built from 13 residues. For the CDR3, the DNA is TGTGCCAGCAGCCTGACCGGTGGCACTGAAGCTTTCTTT. The encoded protein is CASSLTGGTEAFF.